Presented here are 23 T cell receptor beta chains from one specimen sequenced in a study of blood T cells in healthy people across ages. Primed by a sample-barcoded 5' primer and a J-beta primer mix, a second PCR proceeded for about 7 to 11 cycles. TCRdb re-called the 5' RACE reads through MiXCR, storing one row per CDR3 protein. The table records 1.5 million to 2 million distinct CDR3 sequences, 28% of them present only once. Sequenced material: blood. These receptors originate from a woman aged 25-40 years in good health.

As for this clonotype: One junction end disagrees with the germline gene, perhaps due to a read error. The chain links TRBV3-1 to TRBJ2-7, with D tentatively TRBD2 (6 bases). This CDR3 spans 12 amino acids. CDR1 LGHDT and CDR2 YNNKEL come from the germline V gene (reference sequence). CDR3: CASGHEGGEQYF. The CDR3, as DNA: TGTGCCAGCGGCCATGAAGGAGGGGAGCAGTACTTC.

The chain employs TRBV3-1 and TRBJ2-3, with D possibly TRBD2 on 7 matching bases. The V end was cut by 1 base, the J end by 2 bases, with 19 bases between. This CDR3 contains 18 residues. Germline V gene data show CDR1 as LGHDT and CDR2 as YNNKEL (reference sequence). The CDR3 bases are TGTGCCAGCAGCCAAGGGGGGGGCGGGACATGGCCCACAGATACGCAGTATTTT. Translation: CASSQGGGGTWPTDTQYF.

This chain joins TRBV30 and TRBJ1-5, with 9 nucleotides matching TRBD1. CDR1 and CDR2 (germline): GTSNPN, SVGIG (reference sequence). The CDR3 loop spans 14 amino acids. The ends lost 5 bases at V and 7 bases at J; junction bases unmatched: 9. In DNA form, the CDR3 reads TGTGCCTGGGCCCTCGACAGGGGGGGGCAGCCCCAGCATTTT. Its protein product is CAWALDRGGQPQHF.

This clonotype was observed a handful of times. The chain has TRBV30 and TRBJ2-7; 7 bases map to TRBD2. V trimming: 3 bases; J trimming: 5 bases; junction bases outside the gene matches: 4. Germline CDR1 GTSNPN, CDR2 SVGIG (reference sequence). The CDR3 sequence is 12 residues long. CDR3 protein: CAWRGGVHEQYF. CDR3 bases: TGTGCCTGGAGGGGGGGGGTTCACGAGCAGTACTTC.

This chain joins TRBV5-1 and TRBJ1-4; D remains unclear. Germline CDR1 and CDR2: SGHRS and YFSETQ. V shed 1 base and J shed 1 base, with 11 bases lying between them. This CDR3 comprises 16 residues. The chain's CDR3 is CASSLHERRTNEKLFF. The CDR3 nucleotides are TGCGCCAGCAGCTTGCATGAGAGGCGAACTAATGAAAAACTGTTTTTT.

This clonotype was picked up a small number of times. CDR3 residues: CASRGDRGLGGYTF. CDR3 DNA: TGCGCCAGCAGGGGGGACAGGGGGCTCGGAGGCTACACCTTC. The chain links TRBV4-3 to TRBJ1-2; 12 bases fit TRBD1. The CDR3 is made up of 14 amino acids. CDR1 is LGHNA, CDR2 YSLEER, per germline. The trim removed 6 bases at V and 8 bases at J, leaving 7 bases unmatched.

V gene TRBV14 combines with J gene TRBJ2-3; the D is unclear. The V gene lost 0 bases and the J gene lost 10 bases, with 11 bases spanning the gap. The CDR3 sequence is 13 residues long. Germline loops: CDR1 SGHDN, CDR2 FVKESK. In DNA, the CDR3 is TGTGCCAGCAGCCAAGAGGTCCTTATGCCGCAGTATTTT. This encodes CASSQEVLMPQYF. Full variable domain (outside the CDR3, taken from reference TRBV14 and TRBJ2-3): EAGVTQFPSHSVIEKGQTVTLRCDPISGHDNLYWYRRVMGKEIKFLLHFVKESKQDESGMPNNRFLAERTGGTYSTLKVQPAELEDSGVYFCASSQEVLMPQYFGPGTRLTVL.

This clonotype was counted between two and nine times. The CDR3 here is CASSHYEGNAYNEQFF. In DNA, the CDR3 is TGCGCCAGCAGCCATTACGAGGGAAACGCATACAATGAGCAGTTCTTC. The rearrangement joins TRBV4-3 to TRBJ2-1; a weak D match, TRBD2 (5 bases). This CDR3 comprises 16 residues. Germline assignment: CDR1 LGHNA and CDR2 YSLEER. Trimming left V 3 bases short and J 4 bases short, with 16 bases between.

This clonotype was picked up a small number of times. The chain carries TRBV6-2 or TRBV6-3 and TRBJ2-1; TRBD1 agrees at 9 bases. Germline assignment: CDR1 MNHEY and CDR2 SVGEGT. Unmatched junction bases numbered 2, after V lost 4 bases and J lost 13 bases. The length of the CDR3 is 11 residues. This CDR3 is CASSSGQGQFF. The CDR3 DNA is TGTGCCAGCAGTTCGGGACAGGGACAGTTCTTC.

This clonotype turned up a few times. The V and J genes are TRBV7-2 and TRBJ1-5, with D possibly TRBD1 on 5 matching bases. The CDR3 is made up of 15 amino acids. The V gene lost 1 base and the J gene lost 4 bases, with 11 bases spanning the gap. Germline V gene lookup returns CDR1 SGHTA and CDR2 FQGNSA. The chain's CDR3 is CASSLGGGENQPQHF. The CDR3 DNA follows: TGTGCCAGCAGCTTAGGGGGCGGGGAGAATCAGCCCCAGCATTTT.

There are many counts of this clonotype. The V and J genes are TRBV12-3 or TRBV12-4 and TRBJ1-5; D is perhaps TRBD1 (5 bases). The CDR3 is made up of 12 amino acids. Trimming took off 6 bases at V and 5 bases at J, with 8 bases between the two ends. CDR3 nucleotide sequence: TGTGCCAGCAGCGACAGCGATCAGCCCCAGCATTTT. Amino acids: CASSDSDQPQHF.

A few counts support this clonotype. The chain uses TRBV28 and TRBJ2-5, with D perhaps matching TRBD2 (7 bases). The CDR3 totals 17 residues. V lost 3 bases to trimming and J lost 5 bases, with 22 bases between them. CDR1 is MDHEN and CDR2 is SYDVKM in the germline V gene. DNA for the CDR3: TGTGCCAGCAGTTTTTTGTTTGCGGCGGGGGCGGAGGAGACCCAGTACTTC. Amino acid sequence: CASSFLFAAGAEETQYF.

This clonotype turned up a few times. The V and J genes are TRBV10-2 and TRBJ2-1; unclear D gene. V lost 2 bases, J lost 0 bases, and 14 bases lay in between. Germline loops: CDR1 WSHSY, CDR2 SAAADI. CDR3 length: 17 residues. The CDR3, as DNA: TGCGCCAGCAGTGAGACCGGCGACACTTCCTCCTACAATGAGCAGTTCTTC. It translates to CASSETGDTSSYNEQFF.

The V call is TRBV5-1, the J call TRBJ1-2, with D hard to call. Germline loops: CDR1 SGHRS, CDR2 YFSETQ. V gave up 4 bases and J gave up 8 bases, with 12 bases separating them. The CDR3 consists of 12 residues. The CDR3 here is CASSPGMDGYTF. CDR3 sequence (DNA): TGCGCCAGCAGCCCTGGAATGGACGGCTACACCTTC.

For the CDR3, the DNA is TGTGCCAGCAGTAGTCAGGCGAGGGGCGGCTACACCTTC. It specifies CASSSQARGGYTF. The chain links TRBV2 to TRBJ1-2; TRBD1 might be the D (5 bases). CDR3 length: 13 residues. Germline values: CDR1 SNHLY, CDR2 FYNNEI. V dropped 5 bases and J dropped 8 bases, with 15 bases sitting between them.

This clonotype was found many times. CDR3 loop: CASSQVGKGYVDEQFF. CDR3 DNA: TGTGCCAGCAGCCAAGTCGGGAAAGGATACGTAGATGAGCAGTTCTTC. This rearrangement joins TRBV3-1 to TRBJ2-1; possible D gene TRBD2, 5 bases. V lost 1 base to trimming and J lost 8 bases, with 18 bases between them. The CDR3 extends over 16 amino acids. The V gene's germline CDR1 is LGHDT and CDR2 YNNKEL (reference sequence).

This clonotype turned up a few times. DNA of the CDR3: TGTGCCATCAGCCAGTCGGGGGCAGATACGCAGTATTTT. Encoded protein: CAISQSGADTQYF. The V gene is TRBV10-3, the J gene TRBJ2-3, with TRBD2 as a possible D gene (6 bases). CDR1 and CDR2 from the germline V gene are ENHRY and SYGVKD. CDR3 length: 13 amino acids. V was shortened by 6 bases and J by 4 bases, with 11 bases between the two germline ends.

This clonotype was observed many times. This chain joins TRBV7-2 and TRBJ2-5; D not resolved. CDR1 SGHTA and CDR2 FQGNSA come from the germline V gene. Trimming removed 2 bases from V and 4 bases from J, with 5 bases in between. This CDR3 spans 12 amino acids. The CDR3 region has the DNA TGTGCCAGCAGCTTAAATAGAGAGACCCAGTACTTC. Translation: CASSLNRETQYF. Full variable domain (outside the CDR3, taken from reference TRBV7-2 and TRBJ2-5): GAGVSQSPSNKVTEKGKDVELRCDPISGHTALYWYRQSLGQGLEFLIYFQGNSAPDKSGLPSDRFSAERTGGSVSTLTIQRTQQEDSAVYLCASSLNRETQYFGPGTRLLVL.

This chain connects TRBV12-3 or TRBV12-4 to TRBJ2-1; 8 nucleotides match TRBD1. Germline trimming cut 6 bases from V and 10 bases from J; bases unmatched to any gene: 11. The CDR3 sequence is 14 residues long. The chain's CDR3 is CASRAEIGDREQFF. The CDR3 DNA is TGTGCCAGCAGGGCCGAGATAGGGGACAGGGAGCAGTTCTTC.

This clonotype was picked up a small number of times. The chain is built from TRBV7-9 and TRBJ2-1; a possible D gene is TRBD2 (5 bases). The CDR3 is made up of 14 amino acids. CDR1 is SEHNR and CDR2 is FQNEAQ in the germline V gene (reference sequence). With 4 bases removed from V and 5 bases from J, the gap between germline ends came to 12 bases. CDR3 amino acids: CASSSQPGNNEQFF. CDR3 coding DNA: TGTGCCAGCAGCTCCCAACCGGGGAACAATGAGCAGTTCTTC.

Remarks on this clonotype: Possible read error: a much larger clone is one base away. J is TRBJ2-3 and V is TRBV7-2; D remains unclear. V gave up 10 bases and J gave up 3 bases, with 17 bases separating them. This CDR3 region has 14 residues. Looked up from germline, CDR1 is SGHTA and CDR2 is FQGNSA. The CDR3 DNA sequence: TGTGCCACCTCAGAAGGCTATGGTACAGATACGCAGTATTTT. Protein product: CATSEGYGTDTQYF.

This clonotype was seen more than once but under ten times. One junction end does not reproduce the germline sequence, and a read error may be involved. Here the CDR3 reads CAISADGTVTGTQYF. Written as DNA, the CDR3 is TGTGCCATCAGTGCAGACGGGACGGTTACAGGTACGCAGTATTTT. The chain combines TRBV10-3 with TRBJ2-3; D may be TRBD1 or TRBD2 (5 bases each). The CDR3 length is 15 residues. Germline assignment: CDR1 ENHRY and CDR2 SYGVKD.

In this sample, this clonotype turned up a few times. The junction differs from germline at one of its ends, possibly a read error. This chain's CDR3 is CASSYDSKDTQYF. As DNA, the CDR3 is TGTGCCAGCAGTTATGACAGCAAAGATACGCAGTATTTT. J is TRBJ2-3 and V is TRBV6-1, with D maybe TRBD1 (5 bases). This CDR3 has 13 amino acids. Germline V gene sequence: CDR1 MNHNS, CDR2 SASEGT.